These 27 T cell receptor beta chains were all obtained from the same sample, sequenced in a study of T-cell memory formation after mild COVID-19. Each CDR3 protein is one row after TCRdb ran MiXCR on the 5' RACE reads. The top ten clones hold 2% to 2.5% of a sample with some 150,000 distinct CDR3 sequences, 6% to 7% of them seen once. The sample was PBMCs or a T cell subset sorted from them (not recorded which). The source is an adult woman who had mild COVID-19 (a few samples of this study predate the infection). Cell type and time point are not known.

The chain combines TRBV28 with TRBJ1-6; D may be TRBD1 (6 bases). Germline-derived CDR1 and CDR2 are MDHEN and SYDVKM. Deletions cut 4 bases from V and 11 bases from J, with 12 bases between. The CDR3 extends over 13 amino acids. CDR3 sequence: CASSSRDNPPLHF. In DNA form, the CDR3 reads TGTGCCAGCAGTTCGCGGGACAATCCACCCCTCCACTTT.

The V and J genes are TRBV11-2 and TRBJ1-2; 9 bases fit TRBD1. This CDR3 spans 14 amino acids. The germline V gene has CDR1 SGHAT and CDR2 FQNNGV. V dropped 5 bases and J dropped 8; count of bases not matched to a gene: 9. The CDR3 reads CASSPPGTGTGYTF. The CDR3 DNA reads TGTGCCAGCAGCCCCCCCGGGACAGGGACAGGCTACACCTTC.

This clonotype has at least ten counts. The chain uses TRBV9 and TRBJ2-7; 9 bases are shared with TRBD1. The CDR3 has 13 amino acids. Germline V CDR1 and CDR2: SGDLS, YYNGEE. V shed 7 bases, J shed 1 base, and the junction held 3 bases outside the gene matches. The CDR3, as DNA: TGTGCCAGCGCGGACAGGGGATCCTACGAGCAGTACTTC. Translation: CASADRGSYEQYF.

At least ten counts were recorded for this clonotype. The genes are TRBV7-8 and TRBJ2-5; weak D call: TRBD2 (6 bases). Germline V gene sequence: CDR1 SGHVS, CDR2 FQNEAQ. The CDR3 contains 13 residues. Trimming shortened V by 6 bases and J by 5 bases, and 13 bases separated the two germline ends. The CDR3 DNA follows: TGTGCCAGCAGACGTGGGACTGGGGAGACCCAGTACTTC. It yields the protein CASRRGTGETQYF.

This clonotype was detected ten times or more. The chain recombines TRBV5-1 with TRBJ2-5; TRBD2 is a possible D gene (5 bases). From germline, CDR1 is SGHRS and CDR2 YFSETQ. Between the trimmed V and J ends, which lost 4 bases and 2 bases, there was a span of 12 bases. There are 14 residues in the CDR3. The CDR3 reads CASSPLVGQETQYF. As DNA, the CDR3 is TGCGCCAGCAGCCCACTAGTGGGGCAAGAGACCCAGTACTTC.

This clonotype showed up just a few times. V and J are TRBV4-3 and TRBJ2-3, with 7 nucleotides matching TRBD1. The CDR3 length is 16 residues. V shed 1 base and J 3 bases; nucleotides not matched to a gene: 7. The germline V gene encodes CDR1 LGHNA and CDR2 YSLEER. This chain's CDR3 is CASSQAQGVGTDTQYF. CDR3 coding DNA: TGCGCCAGCAGCCAAGCGCAGGGGGTAGGGACAGATACGCAGTATTTT.

This clonotype was seen many times. V and J are TRBV4-3 and TRBJ1-2; a weak D match, TRBD1 (5 bases). The germline V gene encodes CDR1 LGHNA and CDR2 YSLEER. The V gene lost 0 bases and the J gene lost 8 bases, with 13 bases spanning the gap. The CDR3 is 14 residues long. The CDR3 DNA reads as TGCGCCAGCAGCCAAGATGGGACGTCGGGAGGCTACACCTTC. Amino acid sequence: CASSQDGTSGGYTF.

The chain is built from TRBV2 and TRBJ2-3; no clear D gene. The CDR3 extends over 14 amino acids. Trimming took off 4 bases at V and 4 bases at J, with 12 bases between the two ends. Germline values: CDR1 SNHLY, CDR2 FYNNEI. The CDR3 here is CASSVDPLADTQYF. CDR3 DNA sequence: TGTGCCAGCAGTGTAGACCCCCTGGCAGATACGCAGTATTTT.

This clonotype was seen a handful of times. The CDR3 protein is CASKGRGTSRLEQFF. In DNA, the CDR3 is TGCGCCAGCAAGGGGAGAGGGACTAGCAGGTTGGAGCAGTTCTTC. The rearrangement links TRBV5-1 to TRBJ2-1, with 9 bases identical to TRBD2. The CDR3 contains 15 residues. From germline, CDR1 is SGHRS and CDR2 YFSETQ. With V trimmed by 6 bases and J by 10 bases, 14 bases remained unmatched.

This clonotype was detected ten times or more. The chain recombines TRBV20-1 with TRBJ2-1, with TRBD2 as a possible D gene (6 bases). This CDR3 has 14 amino acids. Germline V gene lookup returns CDR1 DFQATT and CDR2 SNEGSKA (reference sequence). Trimming stripped 2 bases from V and 14 bases from J, with 22 bases between. The CDR3 spells CSARSPGLPSLEFF. In nucleotides, the CDR3 is TGCAGTGCTAGATCCCCGGGACTCCCTTCTCTGGAGTTCTTC.

CDR3 nucleotides: TGCGCCAGCAGCTTCCAAGAGCCTTCCCGGGATGAAGCTTTCTTT. Its protein is CASSFQEPSRDEAFF. The chain is built from TRBV5-1 and TRBJ1-1; D not certain. Germline V gives CDR1 SGHRS, CDR2 YFSETQ. The CDR3 contains 15 residues. The ends were cut back, 2 bases at V and 7 bases at J, with 18 bases in the middle.

This clonotype was picked up many times. The V gene is TRBV7-8, the J gene TRBJ2-2; D not certain. CDR3 size: 15 residues. V lost 7 bases and J lost 5, with 17 bases in between. Looked up from germline, CDR1 is SGHVS and CDR2 is FQNEAQ. CDR3 DNA sequence: TGTGCCAGCACTCCGAGGACGGATGAGACCGGGGAGCTGTTTTTT. Translation: CASTPRTDETGELFF.

This clonotype was seen many times. The V call is TRBV12-3 or TRBV12-4, the J call TRBJ2-5; D is unresolved. Trimming shortened V by 3 bases and J by 5 bases, and 4 bases separated the two germline ends. This CDR3 has 11 residues. CDR3 coding DNA: TGTGCCAGCAGTTTGAAGGAGACCCAGTACTTC. As protein: CASSLKETQYF.

In its sample, this clonotype was seen many times. The rearrangement links TRBV3-1 to TRBJ2-7; D is possibly TRBD1 (7 bases). The CDR3 extends over 12 amino acids. The V gene's germline CDR1 is LGHDT and CDR2 YNNKEL (reference sequence). The ends were cut back, 4 bases at V and 6 bases at J, with 10 bases in the middle. In DNA, the CDR3 is TGTGCCAGCAGCCCCCAGGGGGGCGAGCAGTACTTC. It translates to CASSPQGGEQYF.

At least ten counts were recorded for this clonotype. The chain is built from TRBV20-1 and TRBJ2-1; the match to TRBD2 covers 8 bases. The CDR3 is 15 amino acids. The V gene end was trimmed by 3 bases and the J gene end by 7 bases; junction bases not matched to a gene: 11. CDR1 is DFQATT, CDR2 SNEGSKA, per germline (reference sequence). The CDR3 here is CSASGGTSGMNEQFF. The CDR3 bases are TGCAGTGCTAGCGGCGGAACTAGCGGCATGAATGAGCAGTTCTTC.

Concerning this clonotype itself: A much larger clone lies a single base off, so this may be a read error. The chain links TRBV10-3 to TRBJ2-2; D ambiguous. V dropped 4 bases and J dropped 1 base, with 10 bases sitting between them. Germline-derived CDR1 and CDR2 are ENHRY and SYGVKD. The CDR3 length is 15 residues. The CDR3 sequence is CAISANLENTGELFF. CDR3 coding DNA: TGTGCCATCAGTGCTAACCTGGAGAACACCGGGGAGCTGTTTTTT.

This clonotype was seen only a few times. The chain recombines TRBV5-6 with TRBJ1-2; maybe TRBD1 (5 bases). Germline values: CDR1 SGHDT, CDR2 YYEEEE. Trimming stripped 1 base from V and 0 bases from J, with 16 bases between. The CDR3 length is 17 residues. Here the CDR3 reads CASSLHMWGKSNYGYTF. The DNA for the CDR3 is TGTGCCAGCAGCTTGCATATGTGGGGGAAATCTAACTATGGCTACACCTTC.

This clonotype was found many times. The chain's CDR3 is CSATTGTSGYNEQFF. The CDR3 DNA sequence: TGCAGTGCCACAACCGGGACTAGCGGATACAATGAGCAGTTCTTC. The J gene is TRBJ2-1, the V gene TRBV20-1; 11 bases map to TRBD2. The germline V gene has CDR1 DFQATT and CDR2 SNEGSKA (reference sequence). The CDR3 loop spans 15 amino acids. With 6 bases clipped from V and 4 bases from J, the junction kept 8 bases outside the gene matches.

This clonotype was detected ten times or more. The chain employs TRBV6-2 or TRBV6-3 and TRBJ1-1; unclear D gene. The germline gives CDR1 MNHEY, CDR2 SVGEGT. Trimming left V 6 bases short and J 0 bases short, with 14 bases between. This CDR3 has 15 amino acids. The CDR3 spells CASSTPRAVNTEAFF. The CDR3 bases are TGTGCCAGCAGCACACCCCGGGCGGTGAACACTGAAGCTTTCTTT.

This clonotype came up a few times. This chain connects TRBV2 to TRBJ1-2; tentatively, D is TRBD1 (5 bases). Trimming pared 1 base from V and 3 bases from J, leaving 6 bases between. The germline V gene encodes CDR1 SNHLY and CDR2 FYNNEI. The CDR3 consists of 13 residues. The DNA for the CDR3 is TGTGCCAGCAGTGAAGGGGGCTACTATGGCTACACCTTC. It yields the protein CASSEGGYYGYTF. The full variable domain, with the rest looked up from reference TRBV2 and TRBJ1-2, is EPEVTQTPSHQVTQMGQEVILRCVPISNHLYFYWYRQILGQKVEFLVSFYNNEISEKSEIFDDQFSVERPDGSNFTLKIRSTKLEDSAMYFCASSEGGYYGYTFGSGTRLTVV.

About this clonotype itself: A read error may explain this, as a much larger clone is one base away. The chain couples TRBV20-1 to TRBJ1-1, with D maybe TRBD1 (6 bases). Per germline, CDR1 DFQATT and CDR2 SNEGSKA (reference sequence). The CDR3 totals 14 residues. V was pared by 4 bases and J by 0 bases, with 12 bases between. This CDR3 reads CSAMTAGVNTEAFF. The CDR3 DNA reads as TGCAGTGCTATGACCGCAGGGGTGAACACTGAAGCTTTCTTT.

This clonotype was picked up many times. The rearrangement uses TRBV5-1 and TRBJ2-7, with TRBD1 as a possible D gene (6 bases). There are 15 residues in the CDR3. Germline values: CDR1 SGHRS, CDR2 YFSETQ. Trimming cost V 0 bases and J 3 bases, with 13 bases left between them. The CDR3 DNA sequence: TGCGCCAGCAGCTTGGATGGGGCAGGGGACTACGAGCAGTACTTC. Translation gives CASSLDGAGDYEQYF.

This clonotype appeared many times. This chain joins TRBV20-1 and TRBJ2-1; no firm D call. The CDR3 is made up of 13 amino acids. Germline V gene sequence: CDR1 DFQATT, CDR2 SNEGSKA (reference sequence). The V gene lost 7 bases and the J gene lost 3 bases, with 13 bases spanning the gap. This CDR3 is CSVYRASYNEQFF. The CDR3 bases are TGCAGTGTTTATCGAGCAAGCTACAATGAGCAGTTCTTC.

Concerning this clonotype itself: A much larger clonotype is one base distant, so this may be a read error. The V call is TRBV18, the J call TRBJ2-6; maybe TRBD2 (6 bases). CDR1 and CDR2 from the germline V gene are KGHSH and LQKENI. There are 17 residues in the CDR3. Here the CDR3 DNA reads TGTGCCAGCTCACCACCCCGGGGAGGAGGTGGGGACAACGTCCTGACTTTC. Its protein product is CASSPPRGGGGDNVLTF.

Many counts were recorded for this clonotype. V gene TRBV6-2 or TRBV6-3 combines with J gene TRBJ2-1; a possible D gene is TRBD2 (5 bases). Germline values: CDR1 MNHEY, CDR2 SVGEGT. Trimming removed 3 bases from V and 4 bases from J, with 10 bases in between. The CDR3 contains 14 residues. CDR3 DNA sequence: TGTGCCAGCAGTTATCGGGAAAGTTACAATGAGCAGTTCTTC. Translated, it gives CASSYRESYNEQFF.

This clonotype came up many times. J is TRBJ2-3 and V is TRBV7-2; D is perhaps TRBD1 or TRBD2 (6 bases each). The V end was cut by 4 bases, the J end by 8 bases, with 13 bases between. This CDR3 spans 13 amino acids. Germline V lookup: CDR1 SGHTA, CDR2 FQGNSA. In DNA, the CDR3 is TGTGCCAGCAGCTCGCGAGGGGGGCCTACGCAGTATTTT. Its translation: CASSSRGGPTQYF.

The gene calls are TRBV5-1 and TRBJ2-1, with TRBD2 matching over 9 bases. Germline CDR1 is SGHRS and CDR2 is YFSETQ. J gave up 6 bases and V 0 bases, and 1 base lay outside the gene matches. The CDR3 covers 14 residues. Here the CDR3 DNA reads TGCGCCAGCAGCTTGGAGCGGGAGGCCAATGAGCAGTTCTTC. This encodes CASSLEREANEQFF.